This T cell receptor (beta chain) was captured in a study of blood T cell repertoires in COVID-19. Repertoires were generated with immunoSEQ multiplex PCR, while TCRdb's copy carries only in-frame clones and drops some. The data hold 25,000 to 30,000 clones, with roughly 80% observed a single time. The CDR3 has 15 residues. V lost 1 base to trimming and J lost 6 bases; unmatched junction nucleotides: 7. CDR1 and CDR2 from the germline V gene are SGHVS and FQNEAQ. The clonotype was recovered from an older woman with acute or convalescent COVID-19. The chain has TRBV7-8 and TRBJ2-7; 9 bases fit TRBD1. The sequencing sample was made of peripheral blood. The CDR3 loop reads CASSLGEGQGIEQYF. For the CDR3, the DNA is TGTGCCAGCAGCTTAGGGGAGGGACAGGGCATCGAGCAGTACTTC.